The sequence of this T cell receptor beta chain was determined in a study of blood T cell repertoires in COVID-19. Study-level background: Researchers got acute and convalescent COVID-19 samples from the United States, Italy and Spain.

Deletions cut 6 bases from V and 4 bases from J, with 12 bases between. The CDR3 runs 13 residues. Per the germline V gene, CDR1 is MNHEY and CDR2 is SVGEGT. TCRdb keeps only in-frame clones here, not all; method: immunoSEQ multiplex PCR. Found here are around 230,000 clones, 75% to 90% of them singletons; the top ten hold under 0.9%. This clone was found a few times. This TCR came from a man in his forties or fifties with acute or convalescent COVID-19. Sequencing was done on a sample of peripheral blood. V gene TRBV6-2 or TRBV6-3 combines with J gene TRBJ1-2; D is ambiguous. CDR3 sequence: CASSPEPGYGYTF. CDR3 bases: TGTGCCAGCAGCCCCGAGCCAGGCTATGGCTACACCTTC.